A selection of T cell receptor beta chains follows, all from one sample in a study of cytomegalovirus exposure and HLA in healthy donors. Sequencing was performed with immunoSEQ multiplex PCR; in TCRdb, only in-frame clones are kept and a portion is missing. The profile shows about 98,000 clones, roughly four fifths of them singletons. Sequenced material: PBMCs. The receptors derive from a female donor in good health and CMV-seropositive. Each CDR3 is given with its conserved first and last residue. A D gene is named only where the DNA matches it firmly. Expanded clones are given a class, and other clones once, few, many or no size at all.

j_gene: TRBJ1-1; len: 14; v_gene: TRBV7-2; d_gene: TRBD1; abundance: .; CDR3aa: CASSLNRGFSEAFF; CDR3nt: TGTGCCAGCAGCTTAAACAGGGGGTTTTCTGAAGCTTTCTTT
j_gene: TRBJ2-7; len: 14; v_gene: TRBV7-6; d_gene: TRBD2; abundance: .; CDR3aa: CASSIDSLAGEQYF; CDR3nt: TGTGCCAGCAGCATTGACAGTTTAGCGGGGGAGCAGTACTTC
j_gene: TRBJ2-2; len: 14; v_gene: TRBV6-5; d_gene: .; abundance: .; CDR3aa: CASSIPRGTGELFF; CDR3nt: TGTGCCAGCAGTATACCCAGGGGAACCGGGGAGCTGTTTTTT
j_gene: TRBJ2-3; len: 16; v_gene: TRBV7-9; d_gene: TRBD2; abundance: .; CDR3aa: CASSLGSGEGTDTQYF; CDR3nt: TGTGCCAGCAGCTTAGGTAGCGGGGAAGGCACAGATACGCAGTATTTT
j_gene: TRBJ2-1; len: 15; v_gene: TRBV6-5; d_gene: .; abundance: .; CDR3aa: CASRPPGLPYNEQFF; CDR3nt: TGTGCCAGCAGGCCTCCGGGACTTCCCTACAATGAGCAGTTCTTC
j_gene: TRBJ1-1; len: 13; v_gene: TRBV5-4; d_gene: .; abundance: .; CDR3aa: CASHSQVYTEAFF; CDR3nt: TGTGCCAGCCACTCTCAAGTGTACACTGAAGCTTTCTTT
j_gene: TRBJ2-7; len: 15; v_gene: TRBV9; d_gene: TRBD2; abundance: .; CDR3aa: CASSVGTSGGYEQYF; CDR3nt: TGTGCCAGCAGCGTAGGGACTAGCGGGGGATACGAGCAGTACTTC
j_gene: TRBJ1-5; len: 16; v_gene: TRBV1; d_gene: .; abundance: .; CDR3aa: CTSSQASGYSNQPQHF; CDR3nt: TGCACCAGCAGCCAAGCTAGTGGATATAGCAATCAGCCCCAGCATTTT
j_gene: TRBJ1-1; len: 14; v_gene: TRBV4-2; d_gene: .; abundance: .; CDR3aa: CASSQNGHPTEAFF; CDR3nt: TGTGCCAGCAGCCAGAATGGACACCCCACTGAAGCTTTCTTT
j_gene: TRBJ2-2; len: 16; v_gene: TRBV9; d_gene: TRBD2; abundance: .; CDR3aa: CASSVGSGRADGELFF; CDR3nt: TGTGCCAGCAGCGTAGGTAGCGGGAGGGCGGACGGGGAGCTGTTTTTT
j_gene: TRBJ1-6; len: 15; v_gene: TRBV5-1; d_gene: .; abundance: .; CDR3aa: CASSLANGRDSPLHF; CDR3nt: TGCGCCAGCAGCTTGGCCAATGGCAGGGATTCACCCCTCCACTTT
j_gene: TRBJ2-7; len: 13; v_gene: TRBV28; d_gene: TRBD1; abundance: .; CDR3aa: CASVGQGVYEQYF; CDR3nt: TGTGCCAGCGTCGGACAGGGTGTCTACGAGCAGTACTTC
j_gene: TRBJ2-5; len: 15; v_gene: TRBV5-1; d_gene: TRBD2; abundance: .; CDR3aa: CASSDLKAGDETQYF; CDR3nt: TGCGCCAGCAGCGATCTCAAAGCGGGAGACGAGACCCAGTACTTC
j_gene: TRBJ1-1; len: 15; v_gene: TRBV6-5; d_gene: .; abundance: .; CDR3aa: CASSYDTNSNTEAFF; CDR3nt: TGTGCCAGCAGTTACGACACAAACAGCAACACTGAAGCTTTCTTT
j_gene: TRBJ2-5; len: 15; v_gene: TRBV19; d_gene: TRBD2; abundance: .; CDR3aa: CASDNGLAGGETQYF; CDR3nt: TGTGCCAGTGACAACGGACTAGCGGGAGGGGAGACCCAGTACTTC
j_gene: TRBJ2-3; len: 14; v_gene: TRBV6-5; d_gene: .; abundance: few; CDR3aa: CASSEQASTDTQYF; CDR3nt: TGTGCCAGCAGTGAACAGGCTAGCACAGATACGCAGTATTTT
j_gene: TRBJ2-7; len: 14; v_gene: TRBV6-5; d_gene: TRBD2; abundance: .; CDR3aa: CASSETSGTYEQYF; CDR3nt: TGTGCCAGCAGTGAGACTAGCGGGACCTACGAGCAGTACTTC
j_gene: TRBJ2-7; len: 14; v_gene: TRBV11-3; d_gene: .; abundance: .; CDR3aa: CASSLSRSSYEQYF; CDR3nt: TGTGCCAGCAGCTTAAGCCGAAGCTCCTACGAGCAGTACTTC
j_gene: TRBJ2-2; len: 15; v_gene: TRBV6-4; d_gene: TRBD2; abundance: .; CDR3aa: CASSAAGTNTGELFF; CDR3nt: TGTGCCAGCAGTGCAGCGGGGACGAACACCGGGGAGCTGTTTTTT
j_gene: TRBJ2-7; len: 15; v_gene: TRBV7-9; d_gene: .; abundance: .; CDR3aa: CASSEIKQGFYEQYF; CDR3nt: TGTGCCAGCAGCGAAATAAAACAGGGTTTTTACGAGCAGTACTTC
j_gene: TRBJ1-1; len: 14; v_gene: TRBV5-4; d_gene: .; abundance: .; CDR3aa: CASSLERQTIEAFF; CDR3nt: TGTGCCAGCAGCTTGGAACGGCAGACTATTGAAGCTTTCTTT
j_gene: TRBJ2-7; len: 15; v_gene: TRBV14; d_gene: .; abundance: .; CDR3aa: CASSQSGHLSYEQYF; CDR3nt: TGTGCCAGCAGCCAATCGGGACACCTCTCCTACGAGCAGTACTTC
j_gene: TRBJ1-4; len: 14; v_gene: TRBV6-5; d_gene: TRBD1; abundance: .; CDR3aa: CASRRTGSSEKLFF; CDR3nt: TGTGCCAGCAGACGGACAGGCTCTTCTGAAAAACTGTTTTTT
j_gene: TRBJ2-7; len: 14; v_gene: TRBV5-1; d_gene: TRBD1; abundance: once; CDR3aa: CASGGTGGVYEQYF; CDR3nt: TGCGCCAGCGGGGGGACAGGGGGGGTCTACGAGCAGTACTTC
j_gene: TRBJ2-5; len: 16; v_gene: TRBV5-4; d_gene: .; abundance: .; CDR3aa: CASSLPGRRQQETQYF; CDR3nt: TGTGCCAGCAGCTTGCCCGGGAGACGGCAGCAAGAGACCCAGTACTTC
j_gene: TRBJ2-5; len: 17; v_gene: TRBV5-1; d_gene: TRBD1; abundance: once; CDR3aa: CASSFSLGGAGGETQYF; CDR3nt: TGCGCCAGCAGCTTTAGTTTAGGGGGCGCCGGCGGAGAGACCCAGTACTTC
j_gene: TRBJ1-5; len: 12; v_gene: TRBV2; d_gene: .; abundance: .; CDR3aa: CASNDGNQPQHF; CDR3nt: TGTGCCAGCAATGACGGCAATCAGCCCCAGCATTTT
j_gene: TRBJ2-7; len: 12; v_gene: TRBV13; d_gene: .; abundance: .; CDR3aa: CASSLRSYEQYF; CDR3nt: TGTGCCAGCAGCTTACGGTCCTACGAGCAGTACTTC
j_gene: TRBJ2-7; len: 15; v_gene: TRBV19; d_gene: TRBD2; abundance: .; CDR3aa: CASSITGGSHHEQYF; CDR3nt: TGTGCCAGTAGTATCACGGGCGGGAGTCACCACGAGCAGTACTTC
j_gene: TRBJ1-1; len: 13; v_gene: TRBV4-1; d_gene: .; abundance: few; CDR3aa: CASSQVLNTEAFF; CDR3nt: TGCGCCAGCAGCCAAGTACTAAACACTGAAGCTTTCTTT
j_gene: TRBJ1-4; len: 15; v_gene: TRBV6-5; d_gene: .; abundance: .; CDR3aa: CASSSPGHRIGKLFF; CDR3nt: TGTGCCAGCAGCTCGCCGGGACACCGAATCGGAAAACTGTTTTTT
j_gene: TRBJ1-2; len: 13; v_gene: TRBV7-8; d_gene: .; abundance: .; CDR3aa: CASSPDRNYGYTF; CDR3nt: TGTGCCAGCAGCCCGGACAGAAACTATGGCTACACCTTC
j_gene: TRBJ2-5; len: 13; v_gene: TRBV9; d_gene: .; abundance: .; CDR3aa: CASSPTRRETQYF; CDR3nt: TGTGCCAGCAGCCCTACGCGGCGAGAGACCCAGTACTTC
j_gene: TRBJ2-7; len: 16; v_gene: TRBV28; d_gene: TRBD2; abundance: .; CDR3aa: CASSLSLAGGPNEQYF; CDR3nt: TGTGCCAGCAGTTTGTCCTTAGCGGGAGGGCCGAACGAGCAGTACTTC
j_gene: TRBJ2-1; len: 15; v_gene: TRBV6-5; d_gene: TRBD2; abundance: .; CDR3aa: CASSLTSGMYNEQFF; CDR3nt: TGTGCCAGCAGTTTGACTAGCGGAATGTACAATGAGCAGTTCTTC
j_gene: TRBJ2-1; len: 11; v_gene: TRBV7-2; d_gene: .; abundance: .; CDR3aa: CASSLVDEQFF; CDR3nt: TGTGCCAGCAGCTTAGTCGATGAGCAGTTCTTC
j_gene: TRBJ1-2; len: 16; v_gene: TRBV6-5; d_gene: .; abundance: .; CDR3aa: CASSYSPLNRHYGYTF; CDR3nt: TGTGCCAGCAGTTACTCCCCCCTAAACCGCCACTATGGCTACACCTTC
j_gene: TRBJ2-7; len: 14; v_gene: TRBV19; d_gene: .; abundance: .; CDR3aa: CASSPITGKVEQYF; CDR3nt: TGTGCCAGTAGCCCGATAACAGGGAAGGTCGAGCAGTACTTC
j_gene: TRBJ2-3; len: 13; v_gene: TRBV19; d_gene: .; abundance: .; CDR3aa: CASSLRAKDTQYF; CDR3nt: TGTGCCAGTAGTTTAAGAGCCAAAGATACGCAGTATTTT
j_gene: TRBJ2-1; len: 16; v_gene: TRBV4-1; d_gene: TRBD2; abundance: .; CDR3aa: CASSQGSGGVYNEQFF; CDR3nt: TGCGCCAGCAGCCAGGGTAGCGGGGGGGTTTACAATGAGCAGTTCTTC
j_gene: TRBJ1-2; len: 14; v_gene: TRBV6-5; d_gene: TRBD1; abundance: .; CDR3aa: CASSYRDRANGYTF; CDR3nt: TGTGCCAGCAGTTACCGGGACAGGGCTAATGGCTACACCTTC
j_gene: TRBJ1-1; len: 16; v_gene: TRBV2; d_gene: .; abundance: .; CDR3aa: CASSEPQTGRNTEAFF; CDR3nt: TGTGCCAGCAGTGAACCCCAGACAGGCCGGAACACTGAAGCTTTCTTT
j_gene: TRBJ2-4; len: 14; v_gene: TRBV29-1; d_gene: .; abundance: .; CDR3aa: CSATGLALVGIQYF; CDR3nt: TGCAGCGCTACCGGCCTAGCGTTAGTAGGCATTCAGTACTTC